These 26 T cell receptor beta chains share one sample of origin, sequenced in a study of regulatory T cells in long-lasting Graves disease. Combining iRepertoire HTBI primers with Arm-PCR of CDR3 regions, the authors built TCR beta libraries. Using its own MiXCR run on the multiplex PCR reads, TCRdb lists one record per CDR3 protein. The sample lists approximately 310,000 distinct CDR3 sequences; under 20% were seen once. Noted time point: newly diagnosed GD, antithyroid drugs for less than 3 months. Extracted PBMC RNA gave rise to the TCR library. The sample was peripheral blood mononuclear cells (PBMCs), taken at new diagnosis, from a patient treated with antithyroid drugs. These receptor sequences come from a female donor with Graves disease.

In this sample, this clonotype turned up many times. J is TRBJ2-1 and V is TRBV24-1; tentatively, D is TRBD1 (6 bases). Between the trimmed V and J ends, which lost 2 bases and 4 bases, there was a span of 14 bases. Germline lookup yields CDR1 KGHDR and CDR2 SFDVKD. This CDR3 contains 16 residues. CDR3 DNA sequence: TGTGCCACCAGTGATTCGCCTACAGGGATTTACAATGAGCAGTTCTTC. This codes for CATSDSPTGIYNEQFF.

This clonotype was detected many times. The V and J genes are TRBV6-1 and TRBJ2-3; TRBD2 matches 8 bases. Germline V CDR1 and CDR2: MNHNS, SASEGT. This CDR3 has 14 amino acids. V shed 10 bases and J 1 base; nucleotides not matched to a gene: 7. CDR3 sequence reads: CATKRELGTDTQYF. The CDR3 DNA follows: TGTGCCACCAAGCGGGAGTTAGGCACAGATACGCAGTATTTT.

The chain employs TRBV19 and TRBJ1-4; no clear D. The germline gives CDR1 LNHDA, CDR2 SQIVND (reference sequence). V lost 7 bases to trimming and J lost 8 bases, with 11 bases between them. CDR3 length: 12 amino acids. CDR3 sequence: CASTTWAEKLFF. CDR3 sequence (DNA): TGTGCCAGTACAACCTGGGCGGAAAAACTGTTTTTT.

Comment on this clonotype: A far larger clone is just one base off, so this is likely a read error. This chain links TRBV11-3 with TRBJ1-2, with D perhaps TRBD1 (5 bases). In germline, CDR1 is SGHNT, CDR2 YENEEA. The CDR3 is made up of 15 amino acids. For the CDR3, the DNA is TGTGCCGGCAGCTTATCGGGGGGGACTAACTATGGCTACACCTTC. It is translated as CAGSLSGGTNYGYTF.

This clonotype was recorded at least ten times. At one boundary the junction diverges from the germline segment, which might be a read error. The CDR3 here is CASSPGLAVTGELFF. CDR3 nucleotides: TGTGCCAGCAGCCCGGGACTAGCCGTTACCGGGGAGCTGTTTTTT. V and J are TRBV5-1 and TRBJ2-2; 9 bases match TRBD2. The germline V gene encodes CDR1 SGHRS and CDR2 YFSETQ. The CDR3 runs to 15 residues.

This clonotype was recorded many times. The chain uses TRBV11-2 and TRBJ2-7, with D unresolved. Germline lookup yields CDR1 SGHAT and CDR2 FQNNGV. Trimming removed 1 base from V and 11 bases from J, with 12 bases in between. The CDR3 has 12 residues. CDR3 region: CASSLADGWEYF. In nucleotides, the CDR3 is TGTGCCAGCAGCTTAGCCGATGGGTGGGAGTACTTC.

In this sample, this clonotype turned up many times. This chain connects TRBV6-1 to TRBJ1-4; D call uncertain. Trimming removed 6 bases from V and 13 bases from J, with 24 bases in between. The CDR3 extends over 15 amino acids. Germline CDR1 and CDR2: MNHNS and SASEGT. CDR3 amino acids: CASRPYGVAEGGLFF. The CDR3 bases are TGTGCCAGCAGACCCTACGGAGTTGCAGAGGGCGGACTGTTTTTT.

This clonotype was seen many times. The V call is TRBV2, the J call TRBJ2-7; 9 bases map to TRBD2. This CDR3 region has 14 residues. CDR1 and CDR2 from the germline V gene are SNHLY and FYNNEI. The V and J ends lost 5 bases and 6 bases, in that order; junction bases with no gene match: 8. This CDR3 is CASSRGGRAAEQYF. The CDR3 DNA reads TGTGCCAGCAGTCGTGGCGGGAGGGCGGCCGAGCAGTACTTC.

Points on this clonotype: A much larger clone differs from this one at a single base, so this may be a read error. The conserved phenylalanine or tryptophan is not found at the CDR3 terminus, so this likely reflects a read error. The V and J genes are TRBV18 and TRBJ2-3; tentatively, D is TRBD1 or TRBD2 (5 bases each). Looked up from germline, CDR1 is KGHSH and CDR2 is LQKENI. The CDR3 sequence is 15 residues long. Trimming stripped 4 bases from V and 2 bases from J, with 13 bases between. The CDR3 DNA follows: TGTGCCAGCTCACGGGACGACGCTAACACAGATACGCAGTATTAT. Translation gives CASSRDDANTDTQYY.

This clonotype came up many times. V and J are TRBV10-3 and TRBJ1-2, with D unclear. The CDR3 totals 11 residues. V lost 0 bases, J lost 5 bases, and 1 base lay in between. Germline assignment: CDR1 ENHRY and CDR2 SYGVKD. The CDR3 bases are TGTGCCATCAGTGAGTCGTATGGCTACACCTTC. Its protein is CAISESYGYTF.

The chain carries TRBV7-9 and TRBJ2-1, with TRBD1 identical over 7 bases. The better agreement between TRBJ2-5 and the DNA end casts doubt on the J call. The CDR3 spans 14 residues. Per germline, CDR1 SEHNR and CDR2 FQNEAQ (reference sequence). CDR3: CASSLTGERETQYF. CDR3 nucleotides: TGTGCCAGCAGCTTAACAGGGGAGAGGGAGACCCAGTACTTC.

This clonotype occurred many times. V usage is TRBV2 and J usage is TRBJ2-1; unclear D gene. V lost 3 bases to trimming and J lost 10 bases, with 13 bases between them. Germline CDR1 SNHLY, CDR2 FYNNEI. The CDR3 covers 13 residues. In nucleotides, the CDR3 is TGTGCCAGCAGTGAGCCCCCGCAACGGGAGCAGTTCTTC. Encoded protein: CASSEPPQREQFF.

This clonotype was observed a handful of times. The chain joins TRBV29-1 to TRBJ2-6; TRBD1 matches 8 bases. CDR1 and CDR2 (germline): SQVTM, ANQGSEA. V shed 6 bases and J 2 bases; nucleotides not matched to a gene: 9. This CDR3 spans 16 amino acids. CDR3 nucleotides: TGCAGCGTCACCGGGACAGGCCTCGCTGGGGCCAACGTCCTGACTTTC. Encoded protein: CSVTGTGLAGANVLTF.

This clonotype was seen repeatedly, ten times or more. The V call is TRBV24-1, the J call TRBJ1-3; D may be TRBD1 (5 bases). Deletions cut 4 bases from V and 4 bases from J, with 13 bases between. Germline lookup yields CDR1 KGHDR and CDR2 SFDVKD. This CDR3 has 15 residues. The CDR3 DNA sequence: TGTGCCACCAGTGAGCTGACAGAGGCCGGAAACACCATATATTTT. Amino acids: CATSELTEAGNTIYF.

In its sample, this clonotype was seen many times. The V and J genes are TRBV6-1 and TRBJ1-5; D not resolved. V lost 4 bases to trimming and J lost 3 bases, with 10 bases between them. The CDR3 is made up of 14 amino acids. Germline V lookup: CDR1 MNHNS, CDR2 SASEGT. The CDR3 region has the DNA TGTGCCAGCAGTGTACCGGGGTCCAATCAGCCCCAGCATTTT. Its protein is CASSVPGSNQPQHF.

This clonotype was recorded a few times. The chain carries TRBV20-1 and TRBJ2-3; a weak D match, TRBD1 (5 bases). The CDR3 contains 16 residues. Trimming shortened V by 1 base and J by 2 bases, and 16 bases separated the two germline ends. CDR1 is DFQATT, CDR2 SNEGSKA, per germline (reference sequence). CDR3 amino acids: CSARGSRALFTDTQYF. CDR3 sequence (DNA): TGCAGTGCTAGAGGTAGCAGGGCCCTTTTCACAGATACGCAGTATTTT.

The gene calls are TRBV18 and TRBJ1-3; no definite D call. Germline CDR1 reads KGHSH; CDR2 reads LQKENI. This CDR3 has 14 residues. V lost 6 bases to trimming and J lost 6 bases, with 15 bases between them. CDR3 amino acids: CASSAISGENTIYF. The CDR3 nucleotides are TGTGCCAGCTCGGCGATCTCTGGTGAAAACACCATATATTTT.

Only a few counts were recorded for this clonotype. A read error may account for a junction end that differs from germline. CDR3 in amino acids: CASSYETHRGYAF. CDR3 DNA: TGTGCCAGCAGTTACGAGACCCATCGAGGCTACGCCTTC. This chain joins TRBV6-2 or TRBV6-3 and TRBJ1-2; no reliable D call. Germline lookup yields CDR1 MNHEY and CDR2 SVGEGT. The CDR3 runs 13 residues.

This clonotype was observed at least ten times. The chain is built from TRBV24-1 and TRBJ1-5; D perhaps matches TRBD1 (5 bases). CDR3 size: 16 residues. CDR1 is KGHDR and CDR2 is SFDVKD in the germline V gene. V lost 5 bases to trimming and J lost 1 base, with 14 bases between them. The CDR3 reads CATSGARQGSNQPQHF. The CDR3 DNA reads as TGTGCCACCAGTGGCGCGCGCCAGGGAAGCAATCAGCCCCAGCATTTT.

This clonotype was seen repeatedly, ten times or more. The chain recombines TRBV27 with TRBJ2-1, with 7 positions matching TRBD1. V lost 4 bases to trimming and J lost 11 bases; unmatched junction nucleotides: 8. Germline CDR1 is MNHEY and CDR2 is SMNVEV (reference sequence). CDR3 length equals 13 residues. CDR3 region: CASSYTGAGQQFF. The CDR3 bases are TGTGCCAGCAGTTATACAGGGGCAGGTCAGCAGTTCTTC.

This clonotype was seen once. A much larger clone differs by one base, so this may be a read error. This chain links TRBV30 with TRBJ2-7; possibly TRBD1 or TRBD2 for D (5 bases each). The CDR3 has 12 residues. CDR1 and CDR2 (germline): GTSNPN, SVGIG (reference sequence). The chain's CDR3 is CAWGDGSSEQYF. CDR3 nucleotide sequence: TGTGCCTGGGGGGACGGCTCCTCCGAGCAGTACTTC.

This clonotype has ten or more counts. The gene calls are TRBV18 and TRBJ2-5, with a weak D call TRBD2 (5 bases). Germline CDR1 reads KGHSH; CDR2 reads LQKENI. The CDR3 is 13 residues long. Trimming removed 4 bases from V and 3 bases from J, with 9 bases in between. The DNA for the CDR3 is TGTGCCAGCTCACTCGACTATAAAGAGACCCAGTACTTC. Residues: CASSLDYKETQYF.

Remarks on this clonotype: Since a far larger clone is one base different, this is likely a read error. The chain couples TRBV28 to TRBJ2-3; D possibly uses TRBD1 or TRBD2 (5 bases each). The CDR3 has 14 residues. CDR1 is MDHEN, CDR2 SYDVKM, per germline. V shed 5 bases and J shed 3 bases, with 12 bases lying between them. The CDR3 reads CASSPRDLTDTQYF. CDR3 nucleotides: TGTGCCAGCAGTCCCCGGGACCTTACAGATACGCAGTATTTT.

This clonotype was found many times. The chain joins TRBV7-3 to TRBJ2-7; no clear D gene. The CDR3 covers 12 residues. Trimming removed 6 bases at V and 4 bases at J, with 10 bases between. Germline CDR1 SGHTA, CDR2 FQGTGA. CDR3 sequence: CASRQTCYEQYF. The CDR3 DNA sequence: TGTGCCAGCAGACAGACTTGTTACGAGCAGTACTTC.

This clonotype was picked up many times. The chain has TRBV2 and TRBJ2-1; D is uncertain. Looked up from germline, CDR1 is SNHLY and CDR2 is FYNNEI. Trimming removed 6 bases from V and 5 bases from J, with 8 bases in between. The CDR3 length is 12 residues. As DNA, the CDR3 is TGTGCCAGCAGGAATACTAACAATGAGCAGTTCTTC. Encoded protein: CASRNTNNEQFF.

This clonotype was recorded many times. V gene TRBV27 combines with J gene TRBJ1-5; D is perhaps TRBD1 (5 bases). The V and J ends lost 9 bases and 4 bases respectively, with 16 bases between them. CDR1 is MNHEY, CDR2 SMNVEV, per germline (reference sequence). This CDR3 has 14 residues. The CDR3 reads CASQGLIGNQPQHF. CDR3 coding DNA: TGTGCCAGTCAGGGTTTGATAGGTAATCAGCCCCAGCATTTT.